These 16 T cell receptor beta chains share one sample of origin, sequenced in a study of response to subunit inactivated influenza vaccine. In TCRdb, the RT-PCR reads were re-called with MiXCR into one record per CDR3 protein. Here the sample spans about 520,000 distinct CDR3 sequences, about 25% being singletons. Source: CD4+ T cells sorted from PBMCs, taken more than 4 days after vaccination. These receptors were obtained from a man aged 50 or older who received an inactivated influenza vaccine.

This chain's CDR3 is CASSSRLAANTGELFF. In DNA form, the CDR3 reads TGTGCCAGCAGCTCGAGACTAGCGGCCAACACCGGGGAGCTGTTTTTT. V usage is TRBV7-2 and J usage is TRBJ2-2; TRBD2 agrees at 9 bases. The CDR3 runs to 16 residues. V shed 4 bases and J 2 bases; nucleotides not matched to a gene: 5. CDR1 SGHTA and CDR2 FQGNSA come from the germline V gene.

The chain has TRBV12-3 or TRBV12-4 and TRBJ2-3; 12 bases match TRBD2. Trimming removed 6 bases from V and 13 bases from J; junction bases left unmatched: 11. This CDR3 has 14 residues. This chain's CDR3 is CASRTTSGGFMEYF. CDR3 nucleotides: TGTGCCAGCAGAACTACTAGCGGGGGGTTCATGGAGTATTTT.

This clonotype was observed a handful of times. The rearrangement uses TRBV20-1 and TRBJ2-7; the match to TRBD2 covers 11 bases. Germline trimming cut 3 bases from V and 6 bases from J; bases unmatched to any gene: 7. Germline CDR1 and CDR2: DFQATT and SNEGSKA (reference sequence). The CDR3 covers 14 residues. In nucleotides, the CDR3 is TGCAGTGCTAGGACTAGCGGGATTGTAGGCGAGCAGTACTTC. Translation: CSARTSGIVGEQYF.

This clonotype was counted only a few times. The V gene is TRBV12-3 or TRBV12-4, the J gene TRBJ1-4, with TRBD1 identical over 9 bases. V trimming: 3 bases; J trimming: 10 bases; junction bases outside the gene matches: 6. This CDR3 contains 14 residues. The CDR3 loop is CASSLRQGGGKLFF. DNA for the CDR3: TGTGCCAGCAGTTTGAGACAGGGGGGAGGAAAACTGTTTTTT.

The chain couples TRBV6-1 to TRBJ1-2; D possibly corresponds to TRBD1 (5 bases). Germline V gene lookup returns CDR1 MNHNS and CDR2 SASEGT. V was pared by 8 bases and J by 1 base, with 14 bases between. The CDR3 totals 14 residues. The CDR3 spells CASSRGAFNYGYTF. In DNA form, the CDR3 reads TGTGCCAGCTCTCGGGGCGCCTTTAACTATGGCTACACCTTC.

The rearrangement uses TRBV12-3 or TRBV12-4 and TRBJ1-1; D unresolved. V was shortened by 6 bases and J by 1 base, with 9 bases between the two germline ends. The CDR3 is 13 residues long. The CDR3 DNA sequence: TGTGCCAGCAGCCGAAACCAGAACACTGAAGCTTTCTTT. Encoded protein: CASSRNQNTEAFF.

This clonotype was observed a few times. The chain uses TRBV18 and TRBJ2-1, with a weak D call TRBD2 (7 bases). The V end lost 2 bases, the J end lost 5 bases, and 25 bases lay between the germline ends. In germline, CDR1 is KGHSH, CDR2 LQKENI. CDR3 length: 19 amino acids. The chain's CDR3 is CASSPVAARKGGTNNEQFF. CDR3 DNA: TGTGCCAGCTCACCAGTTGCGGCGAGAAAGGGGGGGACTAACAATGAGCAGTTCTTC.

The chain combines TRBV7-2 with TRBJ2-3; D unresolved. The CDR3 runs to 15 residues. CDR1 is SGHTA and CDR2 is FQGNSA in the germline V gene. V gave up 5 bases and J gave up 4 bases, with 16 bases separating them. The CDR3 DNA sequence: TGTGCCAGCAGCCGCTTAGGAGCCCTTGCAGATACGCAGTATTTT. It yields the protein CASSRLGALADTQYF.

This clonotype was picked up a small number of times. The CDR3 reads CASRRSGPSPETQYF. DNA of the CDR3: TGTGCCAGCAGGAGATCCGGGCCCTCCCCCGAGACCCAGTACTTC. The rearrangement links TRBV6-1 to TRBJ2-5; D is undetermined. Per germline, CDR1 MNHNS and CDR2 SASEGT. The CDR3 consists of 15 residues. The germline V and J ends were trimmed by 6 bases and 5 bases, with 19 bases remaining between them.

At least ten counts were recorded for this clonotype. This chain uses TRBV12-3 or TRBV12-4 with TRBJ2-3; 8 nucleotides agree with TRBD1. J gave up 3 bases and V 3 bases, and 5 bases lay outside the gene matches. The CDR3 length is 15 residues. CDR3 sequence (DNA): TGTGCCAGCAGTTTTTCTGGACAGGGAACAGATACGCAGTATTTT. This gives the protein CASSFSGQGTDTQYF.

This clonotype showed up just a few times. The chain has TRBV28 and TRBJ2-7; 8 nucleotides agree with TRBD1. The CDR3 extends over 14 amino acids. The germline CDR1 and CDR2 sequences are MDHEN and SYDVKM. V was clipped by 6 bases and J by 3 bases; unmatched bases: 7. CDR3 region: CASRKGGQDYEQYF. The CDR3 DNA is TGTGCCAGCAGAAAAGGGGGACAGGACTACGAGCAGTACTTC.

V is TRBV28 and J is TRBJ1-4; weak D call: TRBD1 (5 bases). This CDR3 is 15 amino acids long. V lost 5 bases, J lost 4 bases, and 14 bases lay in between. The germline CDR1 and CDR2 sequences are MDHEN and SYDVKM. CDR3 in amino acids: CASSPRDGRNEKLFF. The CDR3 DNA is TGTGCCAGCAGTCCCAGGGACGGCCGTAATGAAAAACTGTTTTTT.

Only a few counts were recorded for this clonotype. The genes are TRBV6-2 or TRBV6-3 and TRBJ1-5; the match to TRBD1 covers 10 bases. The V gene end was trimmed by 6 bases and the J gene end by 4 bases; junction bases not matched to a gene: 12. Germline V gene sequence: CDR1 MNHEY, CDR2 SVGEGT. The CDR3 loop spans 17 amino acids. This CDR3 reads CASRKPMTGGWNQPQHF. CDR3 sequence (DNA): TGTGCCAGCAGAAAACCAATGACAGGGGGCTGGAATCAGCCCCAGCATTTT.

The CDR3 region has the DNA TGTGCCAGCAGCTTAGTCGGGGGACAAAATACGCAGTATTTT. Translated, it gives CASSLVGGQNTQYF. The chain employs TRBV7-9 and TRBJ2-3; D could derive from TRBD1 or TRBD2 (6 bases each). The CDR3 covers 14 residues. Germline V gene lookup returns CDR1 SEHNR and CDR2 FQNEAQ (reference sequence). V dropped 1 base and J dropped 7 bases, with 12 bases sitting between them.

The sample holds a few counts of this clonotype. The chain is built from TRBV9 and TRBJ2-3, with D perhaps TRBD2 (6 bases). This CDR3 region has 13 residues. Germline CDR1 is SGDLS and CDR2 is YYNGEE. V lost 2 bases to trimming and J lost 6 bases, with 10 bases between them. The CDR3 loop is CASSVGGMDTQYF. In DNA, the CDR3 is TGTGCCAGCAGCGTGGGCGGGATGGATACGCAGTATTTT.

The genes are TRBV7-8 and TRBJ1-3; the D gene is possibly TRBD1 (6 bases). The germline V and J ends were trimmed by 1 base and 7 bases, with 11 bases remaining between them. Germline CDR1 SGHVS, CDR2 FQNEAQ. The CDR3 has 14 residues. CDR3 sequence reads: CASSLGRRGNTIYF. The CDR3 bases are TGTGCCAGCAGCTTAGGCAGAAGGGGGAACACCATATATTTT.